A selection of T cell receptor beta chains follows, all from one sample in a study of blood T cell repertoires in COVID-19. Generated by immunoSEQ multiplex PCR, the TCRdb table keeps only in-frame clones and is missing some. The repertoire holds 170,000 or so clones, with about 90% as singletons. Sequencing was performed on PBMCs or T cells enriched from blood (not recorded which). The receptors come from a woman in her fifties or sixties who had recovered from COVID-19. CDR3s include the opening cysteine and the closing phenylalanine or tryptophan. The order of the fields is clone size, J gene, V gene, D gene, CDR3 protein, CDR3 DNA. D genes are given only for firm matches. Only some rows state a clone size, as once, few, many or a class for expanded clones.

-	TRBJ2-4	TRBV19	TRBD2	CASRRAGGPHIQYF	TGTGCCAGTAGAAGAGCGGGAGGGCCTCACATTCAGTACTTC
-	TRBJ2-1	TRBV11-2	-	CASRPIIPEQGRRNEQFF	TGTGCCAGCAGACCAATAATCCCCGAACAGGGACGCCGGAATGAGCAGTTCTTC
-	TRBJ2-7	TRBV18	TRBD1	CASSPGPGGYEQYF	TGTGCCAGCTCACCAGGGCCAGGGGGCTACGAGCAGTACTTC
-	TRBJ2-1	TRBV5-1	TRBD2	CASSLSGVQLGNEQFF	TGCGCCAGCAGCTTGAGCGGGGTTCAACTCGGCAATGAGCAGTTCTTC
-	TRBJ2-1	TRBV5-5	TRBD1	CASSRPPGQGADNEQFF	TGTGCCAGCAGTCGCCCCCCTGGACAGGGGGCCGACAATGAGCAGTTCTTC
-	TRBJ1-2	TRBV5-1	-	CASSLEVTGRGYTF	TGCGCCAGCAGCTTGGAGGTTACAGGTCGCGGCTACACCTTC
-	TRBJ1-1	TRBV11-2	-	CASSRDGMTEAFF	TGTGCCAGCAGCCGCGACGGGATGACTGAAGCTTTCTTT
-	TRBJ1-6	TRBV5-4	-	CASTSGTTNSPLHF	TGTGCCAGCACCTCCGGGACAACTAATTCACCCCTCCACTTT
-	TRBJ1-2	TRBV18	-	CASSPPGAPNYGYTF	TGTGCCAGCTCACCACCGGGGGCTCCTAACTATGGCTACACCTTC
few	TRBJ2-3	TRBV7-9	-	CASSLTAATDTQYF	TGTGCCAGCAGCTTAACCGCGGCAACAGATACGCAGTATTTT
-	TRBJ1-1	TRBV27	-	CASSPSQDTEAFF	TGTGCCAGCAGTCCATCTCAGGACACTGAAGCTTTCTTT
-	TRBJ1-6	TRBV6-5	-	CASTLPSSYNSPLHF	TGTGCCAGCACCCTTCCGAGCTCCTATAATTCACCCCTCCACTTT
-	TRBJ2-7	TRBV7-9	-	CASSLGYMEQYF	TGTGCCAGCAGCTTAGGTTATATGGAGCAGTACTTC
-	TRBJ2-7	TRBV14	-	CASSQSRVPSYEQYF	TGTGCCAGCAGCCAATCCAGGGTTCCGTCCTACGAGCAGTACTTC
-	TRBJ2-3	TRBV2	TRBD1	CASSEGQGTQYF	TGTGCCAGCAGTGAAGGACAGGGCACGCAGTATTTT
-	TRBJ2-1	TRBV30	TRBD2	CAWSVRAGAGNIGNEQFF	TGTGCCTGGAGTGTACGGGCGGGAGCGGGAAACATAGGAAATGAGCAGTTCTTC
-	TRBJ2-5	TRBV6-5	TRBD2	CASSYGSGMETQYF	TGTGCCAGCAGTTATGGGAGCGGGATGGAGACCCAGTACTTC
-	TRBJ2-1	TRBV7-2	TRBD2	CASSGGDYGPNEQFF	TGTGCCAGCAGCGGTGGGGACTATGGACCCAATGAGCAGTTCTTC
-	TRBJ1-3	TRBV2	-	CASSRTGQSPGNTIYF	TGTGCCAGCAGTAGAACAGGGCAAAGCCCTGGAAACACCATATATTTT
-	TRBJ1-5	TRBV18	-	CASSPVRGDGPQHF	TGTGCCAGCTCACCAGTCAGGGGAGATGGGCCCCAGCATTTT
-	TRBJ1-1	TRBV5-4	-	CASSSVTEAFF	TGTGCCAGCAGCTCAGTCACTGAAGCTTTCTTT
-	TRBJ2-5	TRBV5-1	TRBD1	CASSVTGDQETQYF	TGCGCCAGCAGCGTAACAGGGGACCAAGAGACCCAGTACTTC
-	TRBJ2-7	TRBV2	-	CASSQRQTSSYEQYF	TGTGCCAGCAGTCAAAGACAGACTTCTTCCTACGAGCAGTACTTC
-	TRBJ2-1	TRBV24-1	-	CATSGTVGLYNEQFF	TGTGCCACCTCAGGGACAGTCGGACTATACAATGAGCAGTTCTTC
once	TRBJ2-3	TRBV5-1	-	CASSLAVSEDTQYF	TGCGCCAGCAGCTTGGCAGTCTCTGAAGATACGCAGTATTTT
-	TRBJ2-5	TRBV28	TRBD1	CASSRKTGVETQYF	TGTGCCAGCAGCCGAAAGACAGGGGTAGAGACCCAGTACTTC
-	TRBJ2-7	TRBV6-5	TRBD1	CASSDSPRQGWYF	TGTGCCAGCAGTGACTCGCCAAGACAGGGTTGGTACTTC
-	TRBJ2-1	TRBV10-1	TRBD1	CASSLRGPDEQFF	TGCGCCAGCAGCCTGAGGGGGCCTGATGAGCAGTTCTTC
-	TRBJ1-1	TRBV20-1	-	CSASGQGRTEAFF	TGCAGTGCTAGTGGGCAGGGTCGCACTGAAGCTTTCTTT
-	TRBJ2-1	TRBV5-8	TRBD2	CASSKGLAAYNEQFF	TGTGCCAGCAGCAAGGGACTAGCGGCCTACAATGAGCAGTTCTTC
-	TRBJ1-2	TRBV19	-	CASSMRSPTGRNYGYTF	TGTGCCAGTAGTATGAGGAGCCCGACAGGTCGGAACTATGGCTACACCTTC
-	TRBJ1-2	TRBV19	-	CASSPAGSGYGYTF	TGTGCCAGCAGTCCAGCGGGCAGCGGCTATGGCTACACCTTC
-	TRBJ1-1	TRBV6-5	TRBD1	CASSWTGSNTEAFF	TGTGCCAGCAGTTGGACAGGATCAAACACTGAAGCTTTCTTT
once	TRBJ2-7	TRBV30	TRBD1	CAWSEGTGAWEQYF	TGTGCCTGGAGTGAGGGGACAGGGGCTTGGGAGCAGTACTTC